This T cell receptor beta chain appears in the sequencing data of a study of blood T cell repertoires in COVID-19. Authors' methods: Amplification with reference gene primers provided the estimates of nucleated cell counts. Clones were sequenced by immunoSEQ multiplex PCR, and TCRdb holds only the in-frame ones, with some missing. That table supplies the V and J calls and clone size; D and trimming were determined from the DNA. This table holds some 150,000 clones, around 76% found once. Sequencing was performed on peripheral blood. This clonotype was obtained from a man aged 60 to 75 with acute or convalescent COVID-19.

This CDR3 reads CASSASGFAGELFF. The CDR3 bases are TGTGCCAGCAGCGCCTCGGGGTTTGCCGGGGAGCTGTTTTTT. The V gene is TRBV5-5, the J gene TRBJ2-2; maybe TRBD2 (5 bases). CDR3 size: 14 residues. Trimming removed 4 bases from V and 6 bases from J, with 13 bases in between. The V gene's germline CDR1 is SGHKS and CDR2 YYEKEE (reference sequence).